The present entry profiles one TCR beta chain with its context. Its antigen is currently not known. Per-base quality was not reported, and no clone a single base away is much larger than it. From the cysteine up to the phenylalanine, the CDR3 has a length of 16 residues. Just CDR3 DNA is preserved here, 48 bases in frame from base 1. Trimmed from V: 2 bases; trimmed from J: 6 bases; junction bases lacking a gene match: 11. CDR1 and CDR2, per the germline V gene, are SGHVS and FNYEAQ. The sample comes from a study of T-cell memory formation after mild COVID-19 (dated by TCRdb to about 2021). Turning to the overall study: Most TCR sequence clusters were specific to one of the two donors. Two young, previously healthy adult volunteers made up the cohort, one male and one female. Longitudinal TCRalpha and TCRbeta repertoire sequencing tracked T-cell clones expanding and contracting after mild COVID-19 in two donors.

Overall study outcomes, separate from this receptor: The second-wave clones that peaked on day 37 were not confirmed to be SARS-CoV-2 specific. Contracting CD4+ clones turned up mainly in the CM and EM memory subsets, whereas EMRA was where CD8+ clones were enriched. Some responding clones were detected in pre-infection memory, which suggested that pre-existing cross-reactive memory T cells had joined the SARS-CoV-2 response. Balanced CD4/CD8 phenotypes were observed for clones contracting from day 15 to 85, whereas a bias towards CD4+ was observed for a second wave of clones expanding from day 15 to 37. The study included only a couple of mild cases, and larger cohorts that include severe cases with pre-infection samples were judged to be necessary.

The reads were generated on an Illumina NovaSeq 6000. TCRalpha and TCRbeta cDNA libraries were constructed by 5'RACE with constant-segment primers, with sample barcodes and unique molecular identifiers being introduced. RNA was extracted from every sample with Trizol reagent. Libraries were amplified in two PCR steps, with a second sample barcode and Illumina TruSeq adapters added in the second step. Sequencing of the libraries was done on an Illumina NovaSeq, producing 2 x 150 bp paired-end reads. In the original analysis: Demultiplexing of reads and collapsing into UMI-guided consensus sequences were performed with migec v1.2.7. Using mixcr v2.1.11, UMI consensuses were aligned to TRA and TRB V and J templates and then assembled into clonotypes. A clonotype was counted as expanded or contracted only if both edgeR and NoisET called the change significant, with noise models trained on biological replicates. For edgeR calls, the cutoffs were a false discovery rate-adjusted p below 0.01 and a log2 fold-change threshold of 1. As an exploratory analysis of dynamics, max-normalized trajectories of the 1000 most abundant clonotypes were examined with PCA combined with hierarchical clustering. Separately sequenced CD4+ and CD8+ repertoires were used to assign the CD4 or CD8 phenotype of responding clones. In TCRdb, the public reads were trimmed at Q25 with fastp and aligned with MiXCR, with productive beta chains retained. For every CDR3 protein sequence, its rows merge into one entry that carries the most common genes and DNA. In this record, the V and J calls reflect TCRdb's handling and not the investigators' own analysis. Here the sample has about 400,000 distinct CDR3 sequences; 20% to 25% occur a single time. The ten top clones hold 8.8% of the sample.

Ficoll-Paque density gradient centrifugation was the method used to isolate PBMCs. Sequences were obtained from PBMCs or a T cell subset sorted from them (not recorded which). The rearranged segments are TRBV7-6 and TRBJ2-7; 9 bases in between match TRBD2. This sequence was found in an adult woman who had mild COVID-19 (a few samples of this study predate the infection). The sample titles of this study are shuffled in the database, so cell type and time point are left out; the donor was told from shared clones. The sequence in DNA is TGTGCCAGCAGCTTAATTGGAGCGGGAGGCGGGGGCGAGCAGTACTTC. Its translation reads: CASSLIGAGGGGEQYF.